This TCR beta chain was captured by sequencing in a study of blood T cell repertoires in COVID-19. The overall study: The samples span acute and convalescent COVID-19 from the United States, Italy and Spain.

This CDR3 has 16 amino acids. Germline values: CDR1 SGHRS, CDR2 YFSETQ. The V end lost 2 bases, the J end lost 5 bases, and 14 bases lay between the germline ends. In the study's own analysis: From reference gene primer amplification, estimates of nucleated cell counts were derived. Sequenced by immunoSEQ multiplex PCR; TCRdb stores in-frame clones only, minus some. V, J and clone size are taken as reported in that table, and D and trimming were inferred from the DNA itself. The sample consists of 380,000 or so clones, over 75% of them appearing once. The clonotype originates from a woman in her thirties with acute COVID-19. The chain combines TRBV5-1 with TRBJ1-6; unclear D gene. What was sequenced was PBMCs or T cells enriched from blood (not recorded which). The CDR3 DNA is TGCGCCAGCAGCTTCTCAGCGGTTGGAGATAATTCACCCCTCCACTTT. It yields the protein CASSFSAVGDNSPLHF.